The 28 T cell receptor beta chains listed next were all sequenced from one sample in a study of OX40 agonist ivuxolimab in advanced cancers. The protocol was immunoSEQ multiplex PCR, while the TCRdb copy is restricted to in-frame clones and leaves out a portion. The sample has over 60,000 clones, 94% seen once. The sample here was CD4+ or CD8+ T cells sorted from blood, taken in a trial of the OX40 agonist ivuxolimab. These receptors were taken from an adult with an advanced solid tumor such as melanoma, head and neck, liver or kidney cancer.

This sequence joins TRBV19 and TRBJ2-1; D perhaps matches TRBD2 (5 bases). Germline V CDR1 and CDR2: LNHDA, SQIVND (reference sequence). V dropped 5 bases and J dropped 0 bases, with 14 bases sitting between them. This CDR3 contains 16 residues. CDR3 residues: CASSFLPGSSYNEQFF. For the CDR3, the DNA is TGTGCCAGTAGTTTCCTCCCGGGGAGCTCCTACAATGAGCAGTTCTTC.

This rearrangement joins TRBV4-3 to TRBJ2-5; D is possibly TRBD1 (6 bases). Trimming cost V 0 bases and J 4 bases, with 12 bases left between them. The CDR3 runs 15 residues. CDR1 LGHNA and CDR2 YSLEER come from the germline V gene. The CDR3 sequence: CASSQDSGVLETQYF. Written as DNA, the CDR3 is TGCGCCAGCAGCCAAGATTCAGGGGTCCTAGAGACCCAGTACTTC.

V usage is TRBV4-3 and J usage is TRBJ2-7; possibly TRBD2 for D (5 bases). This CDR3 spans 17 amino acids. The V end lost 0 bases, the J end lost 0 bases, and 15 bases lay between the germline ends. Germline V lookup: CDR1 LGHNA, CDR2 YSLEER. The DNA for the CDR3 is TGCGCCAGCAGCCAAGAGGACCGGGGAATGGGCTCCTACGAGCAGTACTTC. Encoded protein: CASSQEDRGMGSYEQYF.

The chain combines TRBV7-2 with TRBJ2-7; perhaps D is TRBD1 or TRBD2 (5 bases each). The germline V gene has CDR1 SGHTA and CDR2 FQGNSA. Trimming took 7 bases from V and 3 from J, leaving 19 bases between them. The length of the CDR3 is 15 residues. CDR3 in amino acids: CASTEFGTLGYEQYF. The CDR3 DNA follows: TGTGCCAGCACCGAATTCGGGACCCTCGGCTACGAGCAGTACTTC.

The chain has TRBV7-2 and TRBJ2-1, with TRBD2 matching 8 bases. The CDR3 extends over 16 amino acids. V gave up 5 bases and J gave up 2 bases; unmatched junction bases: 8. The germline V gene has CDR1 SGHTA and CDR2 FQGNSA. CDR3 nucleotides: TGTGCCAGCAGCCCCCGGGTAGCGGGGCCCTACAATGAGCAGTTCTTC. It encodes CASSPRVAGPYNEQFF.

The chain is built from TRBV19 and TRBJ2-1; 8 bases line up with TRBD1. The CDR3 has 15 residues. The germline gives CDR1 LNHDA, CDR2 SQIVND (reference sequence). V shed 8 bases, J shed 4 bases, and the junction held 10 bases outside the gene matches. CDR3 nucleotides: TGTGCCAGTGCGACTGACAGGGGAAGGTACAATGAGCAGTTCTTC. The encoded protein is CASATDRGRYNEQFF.

The chain couples TRBV19 to TRBJ1-5; a possible D gene is TRBD1 (5 bases). Germline CDR1 reads LNHDA; CDR2 reads SQIVND (reference sequence). The CDR3 is 16 amino acids. V was trimmed by 3 bases and J by 0 bases, leaving 12 bases between them. The DNA for the CDR3 is TGTGCCAGTAGTATTTCGACAGCATATAGCAATCAGCCCCAGCATTTT. As protein: CASSISTAYSNQPQHF.

This sequence joins TRBV19 and TRBJ2-2, with TRBD2 identical over 14 bases. This CDR3 has 17 residues. The germline V gene encodes CDR1 LNHDA and CDR2 SQIVND (reference sequence). The V segment lost 10 bases and the J segment 5 bases; nucleotides outside the gene matches: 12. The CDR3 region is CATSWTSGGPGTGELFF. The CDR3 nucleotides are TGTGCCACTTCGTGGACTAGCGGGGGGCCGGGGACCGGGGAGCTGTTTTTT.

The chain employs TRBV19 and TRBJ2-1, with 8 bases fitting TRBD2. Per germline, CDR1 LNHDA and CDR2 SQIVND (reference sequence). V trimming: 6 bases; J trimming: 7 bases; junction bases outside the gene matches: 8. This CDR3 spans 14 amino acids. CDR3 nucleotide sequence: TGTGCCAGTAGAACGGGAGGGCCTTGGAATGAGCAGTTCTTC. This gives the protein CASRTGGPWNEQFF.

This chain joins TRBV7-8 and TRBJ1-3; the D gene is possibly TRBD1 (6 bases). Germline V gene data show CDR1 as SGHVS and CDR2 as FQNEAQ. Trimming stripped 3 bases from V and 4 bases from J, with 16 bases between. The CDR3 sequence is 16 residues long. In DNA, the CDR3 is TGTGCCAGCAGCTTCGTTGACAGGCCCGGGGGAAACACCATATATTTT. Encoded protein: CASSFVDRPGGNTIYF.

This sequence joins TRBV9 and TRBJ1-1; 7 bases map to TRBD1. This CDR3 comprises 18 residues. CDR1 is SGDLS and CDR2 is YYNGEE in the germline V gene. J lost 4 bases, V lost 3 bases, and 18 bases had no gene match. As DNA, the CDR3 is TGTGCCAGCAGCGACATACTCGGACAGGTCCTCTTCACCACTGAAGCTTTCTTT. It is translated as CASSDILGQVLFTTEAFF.

This chain joins TRBV27 and TRBJ1-1, with TRBD1 as a possible D gene (6 bases). This CDR3 is 14 amino acids long. V gave up 3 bases and J gave up 5 bases, with 13 bases separating them. CDR1 and CDR2 from the germline V gene are MNHEY and SMNVEV (reference sequence). The DNA for the CDR3 is TGTGCCAGCAGTTTGGGGGGGCCGGGGACTGAAGCTTTCTTT. This gives the protein CASSLGGPGTEAFF.

J is TRBJ2-7 and V is TRBV10-3, with 9 nucleotides matching TRBD1. This CDR3 is built from 14 residues. Germline V gene data show CDR1 as ENHRY and CDR2 as SYGVKD. Unmatched junction bases numbered 5, after V lost 3 bases and J lost 5 bases. CDR3 in amino acids: CAISEQGAQDEQYF. The DNA for the CDR3 is TGTGCCATCAGTGAACAGGGGGCTCAGGACGAGCAGTACTTC.

This sequence joins TRBV5-4 and TRBJ1-2; D perhaps matches TRBD1 (5 bases). Between the trimmed V and J ends, which lost 3 bases and 4 bases, there was a span of 16 bases. Germline-derived CDR1 and CDR2 are SGHNT and YYREEE (reference sequence). The CDR3 consists of 15 residues. The CDR3 loop reads CASSSRGTWVYGYTF. CDR3 nucleotide sequence: TGTGCCAGCAGCTCACGGGGGACGTGGGTCTATGGCTACACCTTC.

The V and J genes are TRBV14 and TRBJ1-2, with 9 bases aligning to TRBD1. Germline V gene data show CDR1 as SGHDN and CDR2 as FVKESK. CDR3 length equals 15 residues. V was clipped by 4 bases and J by 7 bases; unmatched bases: 10. CDR3 amino acids: CASSLGTGRVVGYTF. The DNA for the CDR3 is TGTGCCAGCAGCCTGGGGACAGGGCGGGTTGTTGGCTACACCTTC.

The chain couples TRBV6-5 to TRBJ1-3, with unresolved D. The CDR3 runs 15 residues. CDR1 and CDR2 (germline): MNHEY, SVGAGI. V was cut by 7 bases and J by 0 bases, with 13 bases left in between. CDR3 in amino acids: CASKEGVGSGNTIYF. The CDR3 DNA reads as TGTGCCAGCAAAGAGGGCGTAGGCTCTGGAAACACCATATATTTT.

V gene TRBV4-1 combines with J gene TRBJ2-7; 10 bases agree with TRBD1. Germline V lookup: CDR1 MGHRA, CDR2 YSYEKL. J lost 4 bases, V lost 4 bases, and 7 bases had no gene match. The CDR3 length is 15 residues. For the CDR3, the DNA is TGCGCCAGCAGCCGCATGGGGACAGGGGAATACGAGCAGTACTTC. Amino acids: CASSRMGTGEYEQYF.

V gene TRBV19 combines with J gene TRBJ1-1; D possibly corresponds to TRBD1 (6 bases). With 3 bases removed from V and 4 bases from J, the gap between germline ends came to 12 bases. Germline V gives CDR1 LNHDA, CDR2 SQIVND (reference sequence). This CDR3 is built from 14 residues. CDR3 protein: CASSIQGPGTEAFF. CDR3 nucleotides: TGTGCCAGTAGTATTCAGGGGCCGGGCACTGAAGCTTTCTTT.

The chain recombines TRBV6-5 with TRBJ1-3; D perhaps matches TRBD1 (5 bases). The CDR3 spans 14 residues. CDR1 and CDR2 from the germline V gene are MNHEY and SVGAGI. V lost 4 bases to trimming and J lost 4 bases, with 11 bases between them. CDR3 coding DNA: TGTGCCAGCAGTTCCACGACAGTGGGAAACACCATATATTTT. Protein product: CASSSTTVGNTIYF.

The chain links TRBV5-6 to TRBJ1-2; D possibly corresponds to TRBD1 (5 bases). V lost 5 bases and J lost 7, with 18 bases in between. The V gene's germline CDR1 is SGHDT and CDR2 YYEEEE. CDR3 length: 14 amino acids. CDR3 nucleotide sequence: TGTGCCAGCAGTCCATTGGAGGGGCGGGGTGGCTACACCTTC. It codes for CASSPLEGRGGYTF.

The chain combines TRBV28 with TRBJ1-2, with 7 bases that match TRBD1. This CDR3 has 14 residues. Germline trimming cut 11 bases from V and 5 bases from J; bases unmatched to any gene: 14. The germline CDR1 and CDR2 sequences are MDHEN and SYDVKM. CDR3 DNA: TGTGCCGGAGGGGCTCGGACAGGAGTATATGGCTACACCTTC. The encoded protein is CAGGARTGVYGYTF.

The V and J genes are TRBV19 and TRBJ2-7; 7 bases align to TRBD1. The CDR3 is 15 amino acids. The J segment lost 3 bases and the V segment lost 7 bases, leaving 12 bases of the junction unmatched. The V gene's germline CDR1 is LNHDA and CDR2 SQIVND (reference sequence). The CDR3 loop reads CASKDPDTGDYEQYF. CDR3 DNA sequence: TGTGCCAGTAAAGACCCGGACACAGGGGACTACGAGCAGTACTTC. The variable domain in full, completed from reference TRBV19 and TRBJ2-7, reads DGGITQSPKYLFRKEGQNVTLSCEQNLNHDAMYWYRQDPGQGLRLIYYSQIVNDFQKGDIAEGYSVSREKKESFPLTVTSAQKNPTAFYLCASKDPDTGDYEQYFGPGTRLTVT.

The chain has TRBV4-3 and TRBJ1-2; a possible D gene is TRBD1 (6 bases). V dropped 0 bases and J dropped 5 bases, with 10 bases sitting between them. The CDR3 covers 14 residues. Germline V gene sequence: CDR1 LGHNA, CDR2 YSLEER. The CDR3 DNA sequence: TGCGCCAGCAGCCAAGACGGGGGCCCGTATGGCTACACCTTC. Translating it yields CASSQDGGPYGYTF.

The chain employs TRBV18 and TRBJ1-1; D unresolved. Germline loops: CDR1 KGHSH, CDR2 LQKENI. Trimming pared 2 bases from V and 4 bases from J, leaving 14 bases between. This CDR3 comprises 15 residues. In DNA, the CDR3 is TGTGCCAGCTCACCAAAGCTTCTTGGGGTCACTGAAGCTTTCTTT. The encoded protein is CASSPKLLGVTEAFF.

The chain links TRBV29-1 to TRBJ1-1; D is ambiguous. Germline values: CDR1 SQVTM, CDR2 ANQGSEA. CDR3 length: 15 residues. The V end was cut by 7 bases, the J end by 0 bases, with 18 bases between. The CDR3 is CSARSAARMNTEAFF. CDR3 nucleotides: TGCAGCGCAAGGAGTGCAGCTAGAATGAACACTGAAGCTTTCTTT.

This sequence joins TRBV29-1 and TRBJ2-3, with unresolved D. Germline V gives CDR1 SQVTM, CDR2 ANQGSEA. There are 14 residues in the CDR3. The ends were cut back, 7 bases at V and 3 bases at J, with 17 bases in the middle. The CDR3 sequence: CSARLPPRTDTQYF. The CDR3 DNA is TGCAGCGCCCGACTCCCCCCAAGGACAGATACGCAGTATTTT.

CDR3 protein: CASRTWEEGTDTQYF. CDR3 coding DNA: TGTGCCAGCAGGACGTGGGAGGAGGGGACAGATACGCAGTATTTT. The chain combines TRBV7-2 with TRBJ2-3, with D possibly being TRBD2 (6 bases). Germline V gene data show CDR1 as SGHTA and CDR2 as FQGNSA. V was shortened by 6 bases and J by 3 bases, with 16 bases between the two germline ends. The CDR3 totals 15 residues.

This chain links TRBV11-2 with TRBJ2-1; 7 bases align to TRBD2. CDR3 length: 16 residues. CDR1 is SGHAT and CDR2 is FQNNGV in the germline V gene. V lost 1 base and J lost 9; bases outside the gene matches: 12. The CDR3 region has the DNA TGTGCCAGCAGCTTAGGGGGGACTAACCAACGGAGTGAGCAGTTCTTC. Protein product: CASSLGGTNQRSEQFF.